The 31 T cell receptor beta chains given below trace back to one sample, sequenced in a study of cytomegalovirus exposure and HLA in healthy donors. Profiling relied on immunoSEQ multiplex PCR, and the TCRdb table lists in-frame clones only, not all of them. The table includes some 110,000 clones, approximately 90% detected once. Sample: PBMCs. These receptors were collected from a man in his late teens or twenties in good health and CMV-seropositive.

J is TRBJ2-7 and V is TRBV10-1; D perhaps matches TRBD1 (5 bases). The CDR3 is 13 residues long. The germline CDR1 and CDR2 sequences are WNHNN and SYGVQD (reference sequence). The CDR3 sequence is CAELGQGWYEQYF. Written as DNA, the CDR3 is TGCGCTGAGCTGGGGCAGGGCTGGTACGAGCAGTACTTC.

The genes are TRBV7-8 and TRBJ1-2; TRBD1 matches 7 bases. This CDR3 contains 14 residues. V shed 2 bases, J shed 4 bases, and the junction held 4 bases outside the gene matches. Germline V lookup: CDR1 SGHVS, CDR2 FQNEAQ. The CDR3 DNA reads TGTGCCAGCAGCTTAACAGGGGTGGGCTATGGCTACACCTTC. Translating it yields CASSLTGVGYGYTF.

The chain carries TRBV2 and TRBJ1-3; 8 bases line up with TRBD1. There are 19 residues in the CDR3. CDR1 is SNHLY and CDR2 is FYNNEI in the germline V gene. J lost 0 bases, V lost 6 bases, and 16 bases had no gene match. The CDR3 protein is CASRNIFIGQGGSGNTIYF. For the CDR3, the DNA is TGTGCCAGCAGGAATATCTTCATTGGACAGGGCGGCTCTGGAAACACCATATATTTT.

This rearrangement joins TRBV18 to TRBJ2-1; 7 bases are a match to TRBD1. V gave up 0 bases and J gave up 8 bases; unmatched junction bases: 7. Germline V lookup: CDR1 KGHSH, CDR2 LQKENI. CDR3 size: 15 residues. CDR3 protein: CASSPPARQGYEQFF. In DNA, the CDR3 is TGTGCCAGCTCACCACCGGCGAGACAGGGATATGAGCAGTTCTTC.

V is TRBV10-2 and J is TRBJ2-3, with a tentative D call TRBD2 (5 bases). CDR1 WSHSY and CDR2 SAAADI come from the germline V gene. V dropped 5 bases and J dropped 4 bases, with 13 bases sitting between them. The CDR3 extends over 14 amino acids. This CDR3 reads CASSPGPGADTQYF. The CDR3 DNA is TGCGCCAGCAGTCCCGGACCCGGGGCAGATACGCAGTATTTT.

This chain uses TRBV15 with TRBJ2-5, with 7 bases fitting TRBD1. This CDR3 is 15 amino acids long. Germline loops: CDR1 LNHNV, CDR2 YYDKDF (reference sequence). V lost 2 bases, J lost 5 bases, and 8 bases stayed unmatched. The CDR3 reads CATSRTRQGGETQYF. DNA for the CDR3: TGTGCCACCAGCAGAACAAGACAGGGTGGGGAGACCCAGTACTTC. The full variable domain, its missing parts supplied by reference TRBV15 and TRBJ2-5, is DAMVIQNPRYQVTQFGKPVTLSCSQTLNHNVMYWYQQKSSQAPKLLFHYYDKDFNNEADTPDNFQSRRPNTSFCFLDIRSPGLGDTAMYLCATSRTRQGGETQYFGPGTRLLVL.

The chain is built from TRBV7-9 and TRBJ1-2; TRBD1 agrees at 8 bases. The germline gives CDR1 SEHNR, CDR2 FQNEAQ (reference sequence). Trimming at V came to 4 bases and at J to 4 bases, leaving 8 bases not matched to a gene. The CDR3 totals 15 residues. Here the CDR3 reads CASSSPDRGGYGYTF. The CDR3 DNA sequence: TGTGCCAGCAGCTCACCTGACAGGGGAGGCTATGGCTACACCTTC.

The J gene is TRBJ1-5, the V gene TRBV7-8; a weak D match, TRBD1 (5 bases). V dropped 5 bases and J dropped 4 bases, with 12 bases sitting between them. In germline, CDR1 is SGHVS, CDR2 FQNEAQ. The CDR3 spans 14 residues. CDR3 nucleotides: TGTGCCAGCAGCCGTCGGGGGGGGAATCAGCCCCAGCATTTT. This sequence encodes CASSRRGGNQPQHF.

The gene calls are TRBV4-3 and TRBJ2-1; 11 bases align to TRBD2. CDR1 is LGHNA, CDR2 YSLEER, per germline. The J segment lost 8 bases and the V segment lost 4 bases, leaving 7 bases of the junction unmatched. This CDR3 has 15 residues. The CDR3 bases are TGCGCCAGCAGCCCGATAGCGGGGGGGCTGGATGAGCAGTTCTTC. It specifies CASSPIAGGLDEQFF.

The J gene is TRBJ1-2, the V gene TRBV5-4; TRBD1 is a possible D gene (6 bases). Trimming stripped 1 base from V and 3 bases from J, with 13 bases between. The CDR3 length is 15 residues. CDR1 and CDR2 from the germline V gene are SGHNT and YYREEE (reference sequence). In DNA form, the CDR3 reads TGTGCCAGCAGCTTGTCACAGGGTTTGGACTATGGCTACACCTTC. This encodes CASSLSQGLDYGYTF.

The gene calls are TRBV7-9 and TRBJ1-1, with TRBD1 identical over 8 bases. J lost 12 bases, V lost 5 bases, and 5 bases had no gene match. CDR3 length: 11 residues. CDR1 and CDR2 from the germline V gene are SEHNR and FQNEAQ (reference sequence). In DNA form, the CDR3 reads TGTGCCAGCAGCCTGACAGGGGAAACTTTCTTT. This gives the protein CASSLTGETFF.

The genes are TRBV19 and TRBJ1-1; 8 bases map to TRBD1. This CDR3 has 13 amino acids. After removal of 8 bases from V and 4 bases from J, the junction contained 6 bases not matched to a gene. Germline values: CDR1 LNHDA, CDR2 SQIVND (reference sequence). The CDR3 nucleotides are TGTGCCAGTCGGACAGGGTACGGCACTGAAGCTTTCTTT. Its translation: CASRTGYGTEAFF.

The genes are TRBV6-6 and TRBJ1-1, with TRBD1 as a possible D gene (6 bases). The germline gives CDR1 MNHNY, CDR2 SVGAGI (reference sequence). V lost 8 bases and J 1 base, leaving 11 bases between the germline ends. The CDR3 extends over 13 amino acids. CDR3 protein: CASHGQSNTEAFF. For the CDR3, the DNA is TGTGCCAGCCATGGACAGTCGAACACTGAAGCTTTCTTT.

The rearrangement joins TRBV5-5 to TRBJ2-7, with TRBD1 matching 7 bases. The germline gives CDR1 SGHKS, CDR2 YYEKEE (reference sequence). V shed 0 bases, J shed 3 bases, and the junction held 6 bases outside the gene matches. The CDR3 extends over 15 amino acids. The CDR3 protein is CASSLGPGQNYEQYF. The CDR3 bases are TGTGCCAGCAGCTTGGGACCGGGACAGAACTACGAGCAGTACTTC. The whole variable domain, filled in from reference TRBV5-5 and TRBJ2-7, reads DAGVTQSPTHLIKTRGQQVTLRCSPISGHKSVSWYQQVLGQGPQFIFQYYEKEERGRGNFPDRFSARQFPNYSSELNVNALLLGDSALYLCASSLGPGQNYEQYFGPGTRLTVT.

The chain has TRBV5-6 and TRBJ2-3, with TRBD2 identical over 7 bases. From germline, CDR1 is SGHDT and CDR2 YYEEEE. CDR3 size: 15 residues. Trimming cost V 2 bases and J 1 base; bases outside gene matches: 4. The CDR3 loop reads CASSFGGFGTDTQYF. The CDR3 bases are TGTGCCAGCAGCTTCGGGGGGTTTGGCACAGATACGCAGTATTTT.

This clone was detected once. This rearrangement joins TRBV2 to TRBJ1-5, with D tentatively TRBD1 (5 bases). V lost 5 bases, J lost 5 bases, and 10 bases lay in between. The CDR3 sequence is 13 residues long. Germline V CDR1 and CDR2: SNHLY, FYNNEI. CDR3 nucleotides: TGTGCCAGCAGTCGGGGCGGGGATCAGCCCCAGCATTTT. It translates to CASSRGGDQPQHF. Filled out from reference TRBV2 and TRBJ1-5, the complete variable domain reads EPEVTQTPSHQVTQMGQEVILRCVPISNHLYFYWYRQILGQKVEFLVSFYNNEISEKSEIFDDQFSVERPDGSNFTLKIRSTKLEDSAMYFCASSRGGDQPQHFGDGTRLSIL.

The chain is built from TRBV4-2 and TRBJ1-2; the match to TRBD1 covers 7 bases. This CDR3 comprises 16 residues. The ends lost 4 bases at V and 4 bases at J; junction bases unmatched: 12. Germline loops: CDR1 LGHNA, CDR2 YNFKEQ. In DNA form, the CDR3 reads TGTGCCAGCAGCCCTTCCCGGGACAGTATAATCTATGGCTACACCTTC. Translating it yields CASSPSRDSIIYGYTF.

This chain joins TRBV10-3 and TRBJ1-1; TRBD1 might be the D (6 bases). The germline V and J ends were trimmed by 7 bases and 5 bases, with 17 bases remaining between them. The CDR3 has 14 residues. Germline CDR1 and CDR2: ENHRY and SYGVKD. CDR3 amino acids: CAIIRGGEETEAFF. The DNA of the CDR3 is TGTGCCATCATTCGGGGGGGCGAAGAAACTGAAGCTTTCTTT.

CDR3 amino acids: CASSSIETGGYGYTF. CDR3 in DNA: TGTGCCAGCAGTTCGATTGAGACAGGCGGCTATGGCTACACCTTC. The chain uses TRBV6-6 and TRBJ1-2; the D gene is possibly TRBD1 (6 bases). Per germline, CDR1 MNHNY and CDR2 SVGAGI (reference sequence). CDR3 length: 15 residues. With 4 bases removed from V and 4 bases from J, the gap between germline ends came to 16 bases.

This sequence joins TRBV15 and TRBJ2-3, with no clear D. V was pared by 7 bases and J by 2 bases, with 16 bases between. CDR1 is LNHNV and CDR2 is YYDKDF in the germline V gene (reference sequence). The CDR3 is 15 amino acids. CDR3 residues: CATTPSGYHTDTQYF. Written as DNA, the CDR3 is TGTGCCACCACCCCTTCAGGTTACCACACAGATACGCAGTATTTT.

The J gene is TRBJ2-3, the V gene TRBV5-6, with 9 positions matching TRBD2. The CDR3 contains 19 residues. V lost 1 base and J lost 0; bases outside the gene matches: 12. In germline, CDR1 is SGHDT, CDR2 YYEEEE. CDR3 sequence reads: CASSLSPGGGAGSTDTQYF. CDR3 DNA sequence: TGTGCCAGCAGCTTGTCCCCTGGCGGGGGGGCCGGGAGCACAGATACGCAGTATTTT.

V usage is TRBV19 and J usage is TRBJ1-6; D may be TRBD1 (5 bases). Germline values: CDR1 LNHDA, CDR2 SQIVND (reference sequence). V was pared by 10 bases and J by 10 bases, with 14 bases between. The CDR3 has 12 residues. DNA for the CDR3: TGTGCCACCAACAGCGGGGGGTCACCCCTCCACTTT. It codes for CATNSGGSPLHF.

CDR3 loop: CASSLIGGKIEQYF. In DNA, the CDR3 is TGTGCCAGCAGCTTAATCGGGGGTAAGATCGAGCAGTACTTC. The chain employs TRBV7-2 and TRBJ2-7, with TRBD2 as a possible D gene (6 bases). The germline gives CDR1 SGHTA, CDR2 FQGNSA. Between the trimmed V and J ends, which lost 2 bases and 6 bases, there was a span of 14 bases. This CDR3 is 14 amino acids long.

This chain uses TRBV5-1 with TRBJ2-5; TRBD2 agrees at 10 bases. Germline V gene lookup returns CDR1 SGHRS and CDR2 YFSETQ. The CDR3 is made up of 14 amino acids. V trimming: 1 base; J trimming: 6 bases; junction bases outside the gene matches: 3. The CDR3 loop is CASSLTSGAQTQYF. CDR3 coding DNA: TGCGCCAGCAGCTTGACTAGCGGGGCCCAGACCCAGTACTTC.

The gene calls are TRBV5-1 and TRBJ1-6, with TRBD1 as a possible D gene (5 bases). Germline-derived CDR1 and CDR2 are SGHRS and YFSETQ. Trimming left V 3 bases short and J 9 bases short, with 13 bases between. The CDR3 has 14 residues. CDR3 amino acids: CASSWGDGASPLHF. The CDR3, as DNA: TGCGCCAGCAGCTGGGGGGACGGGGCTTCACCCCTCCACTTT.

The chain couples TRBV5-3 to TRBJ2-7; 7 bases fit TRBD2. TRBV5-3 is designated an ORF whose function remains uncertain. The CDR3 is 13 residues long. The J segment lost 4 bases and the V segment lost 10 bases, leaving 11 bases of the junction unmatched. CDR3 DNA: TGTGCCCAATCCGAAGGTAGCGGGTACGAGCAGTACTTC. Translation gives CAQSEGSGYEQYF.

The chain joins TRBV2 to TRBJ2-3, with TRBD2 as a possible D gene (6 bases). The ends were cut back, 4 bases at V and 6 bases at J, with 17 bases in the middle. This CDR3 has 15 amino acids. Germline values: CDR1 SNHLY, CDR2 FYNNEI. This CDR3 is CASSVPGGRWDTQYF. The DNA for the CDR3 is TGTGCCAGCAGTGTTCCTGGAGGGAGGTGGGATACGCAGTATTTT.

J is TRBJ1-1 and V is TRBV5-1, with 7 bases identical to TRBD1. Looked up from germline, CDR1 is SGHRS and CDR2 is YFSETQ. The CDR3 consists of 15 residues. Losses at the gene ends were 0 bases for V and 7 bases for J; bases not matched to a gene: 9. Here the CDR3 reads CASSLGTTGSLEAFF. DNA for the CDR3: TGCGCCAGCAGCTTGGGGACGACAGGGTCGCTTGAAGCTTTCTTT.

This CDR3 reads CASSSGLAGGFSEQFF. The DNA for the CDR3 is TGTGCCAGTAGTTCGGGACTAGCGGGGGGGTTTAGTGAGCAGTTCTTC. The chain combines TRBV19 with TRBJ2-1, with TRBD2 matching over 16 bases. This CDR3 spans 16 amino acids. The ends lost 5 bases at V and 9 bases at J; junction bases unmatched: 7. Germline assignment: CDR1 LNHDA and CDR2 SQIVND (reference sequence).

This rearrangement joins TRBV10-2 to TRBJ2-7; perhaps TRBD1 as D (5 bases). The CDR3 runs to 14 residues. Germline CDR1 is WSHSY and CDR2 is SAAADI. The V end was cut by 7 bases, the J end by 0 bases, with 13 bases between. This chain's CDR3 is CASTPGYASYEQYF. CDR3 DNA sequence: TGCGCCAGCACCCCAGGGTACGCCTCCTACGAGCAGTACTTC.

The chain has TRBV11-2 and TRBJ1-1, with a possible D match to TRBD1 (6 bases). Per the germline V gene, CDR1 is SGHAT and CDR2 is FQNNGV. V lost 5 bases and J 0 bases, leaving 22 bases between the germline ends. The CDR3 loop spans 18 amino acids. CDR3 sequence (DNA): TGTGCCAGCAGCGCACAGGGCGGGAGGGATACCTTGAACACTGAAGCTTTCTTT. As protein: CASSAQGGRDTLNTEAFF.